This T cell receptor beta chain was recorded in a study of cytomegalovirus exposure and HLA in healthy donors. Overall study results and limits: TCR beta V- and J-gene trimming was later associated with a missense DCLRE1C variant. The authors later found most CMV-associated TCR beta chains appeared HLA-restricted. Most TCR sequences were uncommon, yet certain public TCRs appeared in many donors. Researchers catalogued 164 TCR beta chains as cytomegalovirus-associated.

Concerning this clone: Its antigen is currently unknown.

CDR3 length: 15 residues. The germline gives CDR1 SGHNT, CDR2 YENEEA. The V end was cut by 4 bases, the J end by 0 bases, with 12 bases between. 60 Vbeta and 13 Jbeta primers were used in PCR. Data came from immunoSEQ multiplex PCR; TCRdb stores just in-frame clones and leaves some out. This table lists about 130,000 clones. Sequencing was done on a sample of PBMCs. The receptor was derived from a woman in her 40s in good health and CMV-seronegative. V usage is TRBV11-3 and J usage is TRBJ1-1; D unresolved. Written as DNA, the CDR3 is TGTGCCAGCAGCTCCGATAGCTCGTTGAACACTGAAGCTTTCTTT. Residues: CASSSDSSLNTEAFF.